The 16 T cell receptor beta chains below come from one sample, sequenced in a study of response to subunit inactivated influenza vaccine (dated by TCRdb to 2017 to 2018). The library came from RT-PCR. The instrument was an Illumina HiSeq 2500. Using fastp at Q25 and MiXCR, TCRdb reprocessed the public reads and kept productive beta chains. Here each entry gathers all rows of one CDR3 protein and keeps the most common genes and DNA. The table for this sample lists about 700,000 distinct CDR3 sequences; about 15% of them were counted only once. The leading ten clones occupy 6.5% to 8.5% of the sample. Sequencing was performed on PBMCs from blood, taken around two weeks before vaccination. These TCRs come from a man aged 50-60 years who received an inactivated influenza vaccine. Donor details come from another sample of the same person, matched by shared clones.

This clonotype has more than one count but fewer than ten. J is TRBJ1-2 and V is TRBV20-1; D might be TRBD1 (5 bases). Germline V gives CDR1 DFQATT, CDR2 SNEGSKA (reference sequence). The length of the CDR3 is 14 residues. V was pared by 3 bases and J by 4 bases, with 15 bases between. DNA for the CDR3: TGCAGTGCTAGTCCCCCGAGACAGATCTATGGCTACACCTTC. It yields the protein CSASPPRQIYGYTF.

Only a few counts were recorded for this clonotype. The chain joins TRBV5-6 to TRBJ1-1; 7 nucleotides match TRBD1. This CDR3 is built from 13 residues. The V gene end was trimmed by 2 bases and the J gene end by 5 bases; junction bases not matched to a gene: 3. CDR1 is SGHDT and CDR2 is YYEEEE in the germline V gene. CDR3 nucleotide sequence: TGTGCCAGCAGCTTTAGGGGACAGACTGAAGCTTTCTTT. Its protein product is CASSFRGQTEAFF.

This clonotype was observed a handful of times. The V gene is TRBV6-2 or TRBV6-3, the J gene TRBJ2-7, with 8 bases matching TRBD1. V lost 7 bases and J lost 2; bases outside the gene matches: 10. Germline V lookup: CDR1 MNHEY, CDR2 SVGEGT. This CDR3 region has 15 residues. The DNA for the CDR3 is TGTGCCAGCAACCACTTCGGACAGGGAACCTACGAGCAGTACTTC. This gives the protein CASNHFGQGTYEQYF.

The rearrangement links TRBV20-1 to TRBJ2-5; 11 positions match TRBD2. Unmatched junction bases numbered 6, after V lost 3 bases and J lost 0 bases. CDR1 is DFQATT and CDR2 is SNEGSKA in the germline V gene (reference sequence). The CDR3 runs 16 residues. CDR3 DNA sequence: TGCAGTGCTAGCGTTCTAGCGGGGGGAAACCAAGAGACCCAGTACTTC. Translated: CSASVLAGGNQETQYF.

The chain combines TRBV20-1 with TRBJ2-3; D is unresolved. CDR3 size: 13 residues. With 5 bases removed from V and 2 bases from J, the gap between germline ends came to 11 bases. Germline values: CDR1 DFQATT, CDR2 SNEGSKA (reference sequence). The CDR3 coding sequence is TGCAGTGCTTCCCGGACCCTCACAGATACGCAGTATTTT. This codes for CSASRTLTDTQYF.

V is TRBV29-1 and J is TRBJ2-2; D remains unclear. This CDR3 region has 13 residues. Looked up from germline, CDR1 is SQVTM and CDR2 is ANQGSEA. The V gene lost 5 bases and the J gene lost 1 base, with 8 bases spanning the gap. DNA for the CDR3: TGCAGCGTTACCTACATGAACACCGGGGAGCTGTTTTTT. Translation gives CSVTYMNTGELFF.

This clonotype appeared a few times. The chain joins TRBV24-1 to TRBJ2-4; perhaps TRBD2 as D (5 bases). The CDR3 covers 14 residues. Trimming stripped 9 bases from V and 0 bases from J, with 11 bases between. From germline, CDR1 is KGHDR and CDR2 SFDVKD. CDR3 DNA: TGTGCCACCCCTCAAGGGAGAGCCAAAAACATTCAGTACTTC. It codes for CATPQGRAKNIQYF.

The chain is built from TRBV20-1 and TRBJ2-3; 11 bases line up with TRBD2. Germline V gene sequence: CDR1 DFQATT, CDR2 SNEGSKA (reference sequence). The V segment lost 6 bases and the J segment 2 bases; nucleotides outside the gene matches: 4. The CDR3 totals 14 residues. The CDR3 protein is CSALAGGLTDTQYF. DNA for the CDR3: TGCAGTGCCCTAGCGGGGGGACTCACAGATACGCAGTATTTT.

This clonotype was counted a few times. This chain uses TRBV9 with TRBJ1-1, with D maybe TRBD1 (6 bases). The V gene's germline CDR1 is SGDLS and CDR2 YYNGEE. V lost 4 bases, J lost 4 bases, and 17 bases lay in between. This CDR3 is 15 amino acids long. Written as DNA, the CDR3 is TGTGCCAGCAGCTTCTCACAGGGTCGGGGCACTGAAGCTTTCTTT. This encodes CASSFSQGRGTEAFF. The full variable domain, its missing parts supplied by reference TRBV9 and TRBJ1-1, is DSGVTQTPKHLITATGQRVTLRCSPRSGDLSVYWYQQSLDQGLQFLIQYYNGEERAKGNILERFSAQQFPDLHSELNLSSLELGDSALYFCASSFSQGRGTEAFFGQGTRLTVV.

CDR3 residues: CSVVQGDTQYF. The CDR3 DNA sequence: TGCAGCGTTGTCCAGGGAGATACGCAGTATTTT. The chain combines TRBV29-1 with TRBJ2-3, with D possibly matching TRBD1 (5 bases). The CDR3 extends over 11 amino acids. V was clipped by 4 bases and J by 5 bases, with 7 bases between them. Germline-derived CDR1 and CDR2 are SQVTM and ANQGSEA.

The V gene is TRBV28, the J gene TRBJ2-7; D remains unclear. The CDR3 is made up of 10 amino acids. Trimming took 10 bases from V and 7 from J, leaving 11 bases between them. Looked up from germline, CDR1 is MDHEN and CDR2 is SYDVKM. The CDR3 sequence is CATARREQYF. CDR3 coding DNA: TGTGCCACCGCTCGACGGGAGCAGTACTTC.

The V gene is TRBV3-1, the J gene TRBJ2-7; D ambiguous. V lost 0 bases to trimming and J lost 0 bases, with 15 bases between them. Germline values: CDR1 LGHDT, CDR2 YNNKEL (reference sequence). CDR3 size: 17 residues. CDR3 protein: CASSQEGRWISSYEQYF. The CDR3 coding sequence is TGTGCCAGCAGCCAAGAAGGAAGGTGGATCTCCTCCTACGAGCAGTACTTC.

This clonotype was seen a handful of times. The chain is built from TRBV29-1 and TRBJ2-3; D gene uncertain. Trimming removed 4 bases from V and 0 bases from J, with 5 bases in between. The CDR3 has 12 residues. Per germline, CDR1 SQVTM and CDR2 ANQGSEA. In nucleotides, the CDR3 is TGCAGCGTTGTGGCTAGCACAGATACGCAGTATTTT. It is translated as CSVVASTDTQYF.

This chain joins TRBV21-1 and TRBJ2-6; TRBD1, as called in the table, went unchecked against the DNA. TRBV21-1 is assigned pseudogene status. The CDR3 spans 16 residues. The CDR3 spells CASRSARGQGANVLTF. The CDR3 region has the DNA TGTGCCAGCAGAAGCGCGAGGGGGCAGGGGGCCAACGTCCTGACTTTC.

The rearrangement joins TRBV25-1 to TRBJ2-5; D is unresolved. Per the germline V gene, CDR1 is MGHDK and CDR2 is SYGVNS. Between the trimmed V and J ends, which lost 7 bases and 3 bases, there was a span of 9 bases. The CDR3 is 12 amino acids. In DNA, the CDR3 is TGTGCCAGCATGCCAGGCGAAGAGACCCAGTACTTC. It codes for CASMPGEETQYF.

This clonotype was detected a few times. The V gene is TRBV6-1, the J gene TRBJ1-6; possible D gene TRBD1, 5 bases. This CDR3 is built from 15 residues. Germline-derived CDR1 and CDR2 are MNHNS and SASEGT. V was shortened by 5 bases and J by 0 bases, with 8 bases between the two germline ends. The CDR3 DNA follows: TGTGCCAGCAGTCGACAGTTCTCCTATAATTCACCCCTCCACTTT. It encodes CASSRQFSYNSPLHF.